These 10 T cell receptor beta chains came from one sample sequenced in a study of T cell repertoires in cytomegalovirus infection. Their recognized antigens are unknown. Each CDR3 protein is one row after TCRdb ran MiXCR on the reads. This table has approximately 110,000 distinct CDR3 sequences, approximately 30% appearing once. Sequencing was performed on CD8+ T cells from cultured PBMCs, taken from culture after CMV antigen stimulation. The receptor set was obtained from a human donor in good health (CMV status not recorded). Some clones in this sample may be carry-over from other donors' samples.

The chain combines TRBV6-2 or TRBV6-3 with TRBJ2-5; D perhaps matches TRBD2 (5 bases). CDR3 length equals 13 residues. The V gene lost 7 bases and the J gene lost 1 base, with 10 bases spanning the gap. Looked up from germline, CDR1 is MNHEY and CDR2 is SVGEGT. The CDR3 protein is CASNGGAQETQYF. CDR3 sequence (DNA): TGTGCCAGCAACGGAGGAGCCCAAGAGACCCAGTACTTC.

This chain uses TRBV15 with TRBJ1-3, with D unclear. Germline-derived CDR1 and CDR2 are LNHNV and YYDKDF (reference sequence). This CDR3 spans 15 amino acids. Trimming pared 0 bases from V and 7 bases from J, leaving 13 bases between. CDR3 amino acids: CATSRDKATGNTIYF. CDR3 coding DNA: TGTGCCACCAGCAGAGATAAGGCAACCGGGAACACCATATATTTT.

The gene calls are TRBV4-3 and TRBJ2-2; 7 bases line up with TRBD1. The CDR3 has 14 residues. Germline V gene lookup returns CDR1 LGHNA and CDR2 YSLEER. The V and J ends lost 10 bases and 5 bases, in that order; junction bases with no gene match: 10. The CDR3 coding sequence is TGCGCCACCCCAAGACAGGGTATGACCGGGGAGCTGTTTTTT. Translation: CATPRQGMTGELFF.

The rearrangement links TRBV19 to TRBJ2-1; no definite D call. The CDR3 covers 15 residues. Germline CDR1 reads LNHDA; CDR2 reads SQIVND (reference sequence). Trimming cost V 7 bases and J 4 bases, with 17 bases left between them. CDR3 coding DNA: TGTGCCAGTACCAGTAATTGGGGTATTTACAATGAGCAGTTCTTC. This codes for CASTSNWGIYNEQFF.

This clonotype was recorded at least ten times. This chain connects TRBV7-2 to TRBJ2-1; TRBD2 matches at 8 bases. V shed 4 bases, J shed 4 bases, and the junction held 6 bases outside the gene matches. The CDR3 has 15 amino acids. Germline values: CDR1 SGHTA, CDR2 FQGNSA. CDR3 region: CASSSRGAPYNEQFF. In DNA form, the CDR3 reads TGTGCCAGCAGCTCGCGGGGGGCGCCGTACAATGAGCAGTTCTTC.

The chain is built from TRBV25-1 and TRBJ2-1; 8 bases agree with TRBD1. Germline-derived CDR1 and CDR2 are MGHDK and SYGVNS. V trimming: 1 base; J trimming: 10 bases; junction bases outside the gene matches: 9. The CDR3 is 15 residues long. CDR3 region: CASSEWEDREMEQFF. The CDR3, as DNA: TGTGCCAGCAGTGAATGGGAGGACAGGGAGATGGAGCAGTTCTTC.

The rearrangement links TRBV12-3 or TRBV12-4 to TRBJ2-7; weak D call: TRBD1 (5 bases). V lost 2 bases and J 1 base, leaving 9 bases between the germline ends. CDR3 size: 14 residues. CDR3 amino acids: CASSLMAGSYEQYF. DNA for the CDR3: TGTGCCAGCAGTTTAATGGCAGGGTCCTACGAGCAGTACTTC.

The V gene is TRBV20-1, the J gene TRBJ2-3, with D perhaps TRBD2 (6 bases). The CDR3 is 15 residues long. Looked up from germline, CDR1 is DFQATT and CDR2 is SNEGSKA (reference sequence). V lost 2 bases and J 0 bases, leaving 12 bases between the germline ends. The CDR3 loop reads CSARSPSVSTDTQYF. CDR3 nucleotides: TGCAGTGCTAGATCCCCTAGCGTGAGCACAGATACGCAGTATTTT.

This clonotype came up a few times. The genes are TRBV7-8 and TRBJ1-2; D possibly corresponds to TRBD1 (5 bases). CDR3 length: 14 amino acids. V lost 2 bases to trimming and J lost 5 bases, with 12 bases between them. Germline CDR1 is SGHVS and CDR2 is FQNEAQ. The CDR3 sequence: CASSLQIGVYGYTF. As DNA, the CDR3 is TGTGCCAGCAGCTTACAAATAGGGGTATATGGCTACACCTTC.

This chain links TRBV2 with TRBJ2-7; D might be TRBD2 (5 bases). The germline V and J ends were trimmed by 7 bases and 0 bases, with 16 bases remaining between them. The CDR3 loop spans 15 amino acids. Germline V gives CDR1 SNHLY, CDR2 FYNNEI. The CDR3 loop is CASNQATTSSYEQYF. Here the CDR3 DNA reads TGTGCCAGCAACCAGGCGACTACCAGCTCCTACGAGCAGTACTTC.